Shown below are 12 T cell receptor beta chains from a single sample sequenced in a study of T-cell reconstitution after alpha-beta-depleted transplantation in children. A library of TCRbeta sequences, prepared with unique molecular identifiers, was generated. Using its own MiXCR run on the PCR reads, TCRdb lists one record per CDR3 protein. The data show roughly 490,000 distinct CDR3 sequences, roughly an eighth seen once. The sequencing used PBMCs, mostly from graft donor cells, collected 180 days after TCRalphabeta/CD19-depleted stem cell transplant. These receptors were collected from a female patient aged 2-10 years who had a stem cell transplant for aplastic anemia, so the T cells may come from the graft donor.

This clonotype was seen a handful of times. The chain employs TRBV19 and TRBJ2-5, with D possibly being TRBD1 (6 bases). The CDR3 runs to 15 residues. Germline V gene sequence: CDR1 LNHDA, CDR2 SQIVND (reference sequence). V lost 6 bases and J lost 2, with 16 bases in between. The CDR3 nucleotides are TGTGCCAGTAGAGGTCCTGACAGGTTACAAGAGACCCAGTACTTC. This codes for CASRGPDRLQETQYF.

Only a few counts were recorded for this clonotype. The CDR3 spells CASSMQGTSRNTEAFF. The CDR3 region has the DNA TGTGCCAGCAGCATGCAGGGGACGTCGAGGAACACTGAAGCTTTCTTT. The chain carries TRBV7-2 and TRBJ1-1, with D maybe TRBD1 (6 bases). The V end lost 5 bases, the J end lost 1 base, and 17 bases lay between the germline ends. Looked up from germline, CDR1 is SGHTA and CDR2 is FQGNSA. The CDR3 has 16 residues.

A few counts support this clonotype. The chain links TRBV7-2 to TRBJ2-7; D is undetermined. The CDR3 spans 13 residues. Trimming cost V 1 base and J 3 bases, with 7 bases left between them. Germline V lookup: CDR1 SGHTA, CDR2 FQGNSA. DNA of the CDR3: TGTGCCAGCAGCTTAGACGGAGACTACGAGCAGTACGTC. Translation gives CASSLDGDYEQYV.

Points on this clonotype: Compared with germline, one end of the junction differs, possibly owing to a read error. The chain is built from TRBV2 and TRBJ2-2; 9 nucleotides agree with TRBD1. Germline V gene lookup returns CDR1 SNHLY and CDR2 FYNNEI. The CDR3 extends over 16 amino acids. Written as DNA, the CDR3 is TGTACCAGCAGCGACCCGGGACAGGGAAACACCGGGGAGCTGTTTTTT. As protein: CTSSDPGQGNTGELFF.

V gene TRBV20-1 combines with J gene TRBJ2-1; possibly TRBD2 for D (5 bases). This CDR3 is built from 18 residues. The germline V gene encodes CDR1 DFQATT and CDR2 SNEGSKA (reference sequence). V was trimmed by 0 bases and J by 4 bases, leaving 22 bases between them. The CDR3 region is CSARDKDLAGPTYNEQFF. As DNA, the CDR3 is TGCAGTGCTAGAGATAAGGACCTAGCAGGACCAACGTACAATGAGCAGTTCTTC.

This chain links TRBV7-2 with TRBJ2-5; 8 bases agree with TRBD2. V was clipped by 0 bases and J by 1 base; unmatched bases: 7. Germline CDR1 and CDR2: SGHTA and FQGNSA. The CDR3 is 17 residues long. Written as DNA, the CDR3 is TGTGCCAGCAGCTTAGCTCTTTTACGGGAGGGCCAAGAGACCCAGTACTTC. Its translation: CASSLALLREGQETQYF.

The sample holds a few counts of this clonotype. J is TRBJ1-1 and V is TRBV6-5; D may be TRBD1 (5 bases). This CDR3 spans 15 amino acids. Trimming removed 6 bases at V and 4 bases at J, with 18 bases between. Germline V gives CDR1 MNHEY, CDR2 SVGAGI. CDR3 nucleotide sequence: TGTGCCAGCAGCCCGAGGGGCGTAGGAGTCACTGAAGCTTTCTTT. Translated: CASSPRGVGVTEAFF.

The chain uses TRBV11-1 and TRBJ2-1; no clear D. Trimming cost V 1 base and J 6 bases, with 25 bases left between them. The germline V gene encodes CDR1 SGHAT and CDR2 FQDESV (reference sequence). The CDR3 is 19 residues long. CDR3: CASSLVDLLRKESVNEQFF. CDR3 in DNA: TGTGCCAGCAGCTTAGTCGACCTTCTTCGGAAGGAGTCGGTCAATGAGCAGTTCTTC.

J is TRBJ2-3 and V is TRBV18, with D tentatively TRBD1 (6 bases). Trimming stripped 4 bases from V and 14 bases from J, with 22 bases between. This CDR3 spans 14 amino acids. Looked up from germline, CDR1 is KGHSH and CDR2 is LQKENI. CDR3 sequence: CASSLTKPTGPGYF. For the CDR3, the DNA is TGTGCCAGCTCACTAACGAAACCGACAGGTCCTGGGTATTTT.

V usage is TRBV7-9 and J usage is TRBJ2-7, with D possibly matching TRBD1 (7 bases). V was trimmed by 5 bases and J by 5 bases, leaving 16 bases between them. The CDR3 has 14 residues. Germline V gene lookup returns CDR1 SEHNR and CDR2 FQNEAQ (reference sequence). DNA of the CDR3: TGTGCCAGCAGCCGACGGAGGGACAGTCACGAGCAGTACGTC. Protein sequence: CASSRRRDSHEQYV.

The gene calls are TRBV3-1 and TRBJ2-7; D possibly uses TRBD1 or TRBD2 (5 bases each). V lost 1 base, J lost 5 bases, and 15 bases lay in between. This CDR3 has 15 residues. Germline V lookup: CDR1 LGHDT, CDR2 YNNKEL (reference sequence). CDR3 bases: TGTGCCAGCAGCCAAGTCGGGGACGCGCCTGACGAGCAGTACTTC. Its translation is CASSQVGDAPDEQYF.

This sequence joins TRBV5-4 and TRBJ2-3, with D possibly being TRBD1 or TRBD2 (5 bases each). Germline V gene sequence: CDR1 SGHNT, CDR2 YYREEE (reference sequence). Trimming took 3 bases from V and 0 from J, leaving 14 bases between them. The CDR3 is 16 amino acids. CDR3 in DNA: TGTGCCAGCAGCTCGGGGCGACGCCCTAGCACAGATACGCAGTATTTT. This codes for CASSSGRRPSTDTQYF.